This TCR beta chain is drawn from a study of blood T cell repertoires in COVID-19. Study in general: Sites across the United States, Italy and Spain contributed samples from acute and convalescent COVID-19. PBMCs, B-cell-depleted T cells, or T cells were the source of the cDNA or gDNA that made up the material.

The germline gives CDR1 SGHVS, CDR2 FNYEAQ. V lost 5 bases to trimming and J lost 3 bases, with 19 bases between them. The CDR3 covers 16 residues. Original data processing: Reference gene primers were amplified, and this amplification served to estimate nucleated cell counts. The method was immunoSEQ multiplex PCR; TCRdb's version includes in-frame clones alone and lacks a portion of them. The DNA was the basis for D and trimming; V, J and clone size are from that table. The sample yields under 80,000 clones, 85% to 90% seen once. This TCR was sampled from a man in his 70s with acute or convalescent COVID-19. The chain recombines TRBV7-6 with TRBJ1-1, with D unclear. The sample was peripheral blood. As DNA, the CDR3 is TGTGCCAGCAGCCAATTAACCGGGTTCGCGCACACTGAAGCTTTCTTT. Translated, it gives CASSQLTGFAHTEAFF.